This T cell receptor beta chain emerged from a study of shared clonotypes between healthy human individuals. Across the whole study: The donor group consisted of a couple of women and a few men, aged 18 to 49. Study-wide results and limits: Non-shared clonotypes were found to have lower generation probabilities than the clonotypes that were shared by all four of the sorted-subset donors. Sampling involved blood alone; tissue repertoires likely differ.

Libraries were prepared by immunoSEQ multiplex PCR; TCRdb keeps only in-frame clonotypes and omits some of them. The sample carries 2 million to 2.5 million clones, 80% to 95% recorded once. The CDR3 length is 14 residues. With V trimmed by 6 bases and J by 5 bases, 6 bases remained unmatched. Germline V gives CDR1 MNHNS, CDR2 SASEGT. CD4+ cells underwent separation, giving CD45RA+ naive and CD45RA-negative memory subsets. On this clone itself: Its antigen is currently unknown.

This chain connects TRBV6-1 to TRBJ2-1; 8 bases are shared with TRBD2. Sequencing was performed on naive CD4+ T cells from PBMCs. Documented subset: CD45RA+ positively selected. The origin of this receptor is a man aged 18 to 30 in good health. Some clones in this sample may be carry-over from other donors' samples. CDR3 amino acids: CASRATSGNNEQFF. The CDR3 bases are TGTGCCAGCAGGGCCACTAGCGGCAACAATGAGCAGTTCTTC.